The next 32 T cell receptor beta chains were all read from a single sample in a study of blood T cell repertoires in COVID-19. The repertoire was sequenced with immunoSEQ multiplex PCR; TCRdb's copy has only in-frame clones and lacks some. The table includes about 170,000 clones, roughly 83% detected once. Sequencing was performed on peripheral blood. Receptors originate from a woman in her sixties with acute or convalescent COVID-19.

The gene calls are TRBV9 and TRBJ1-1; a weak D match, TRBD1 (5 bases). The germline CDR1 and CDR2 sequences are SGDLS and YYNGEE. The CDR3 is 14 residues long. Trimming pared 6 bases from V and 5 bases from J, leaving 17 bases between. The DNA for the CDR3 is TGTGCCAGCACTTCGGGCCCGGGGGGGACTGAAGCTTTCTTT. The encoded protein is CASTSGPGGTEAFF.

The genes are TRBV6-5 and TRBJ1-5; possibly TRBD1 for D (6 bases). Trimming shortened V by 8 bases and J by 3 bases, and 14 bases separated the two germline ends. Germline V gives CDR1 MNHEY, CDR2 SVGAGI. The CDR3 spans 14 residues. The DNA for the CDR3 is TGTGCCAGCTCTAGCGGACAGTTCAATCAGCCCCAGCATTTT. Translation gives CASSSGQFNQPQHF.

V and J are TRBV6-6 and TRBJ2-1; a weak D match, TRBD2 (5 bases). Germline CDR1 MNHNY, CDR2 SVGAGI (reference sequence). The CDR3 covers 13 residues. Trimming cost V 5 bases and J 7 bases, with 12 bases left between them. CDR3 bases: TGTGCCAGCAGTCCCTCACTAGGGAATGAGCAGTTCTTC. It translates to CASSPSLGNEQFF.

This chain connects TRBV5-6 to TRBJ2-2; no definite D call. This CDR3 has 14 residues. Germline assignment: CDR1 SGHDT and CDR2 YYEEEE. V gave up 0 bases and J gave up 3 bases, with 6 bases separating them. The CDR3 sequence: CASSLGRDTGELFF. The CDR3 bases are TGTGCCAGCAGCTTGGGACGGGACACCGGGGAGCTGTTTTTT.

V is TRBV9 and J is TRBJ1-2; the D gene is possibly TRBD1 (5 bases). Germline-derived CDR1 and CDR2 are SGDLS and YYNGEE. This CDR3 contains 16 residues. V was cut by 4 bases and J by 4 bases, with 20 bases left in between. The CDR3 here is CASSQLSGGSIYGYTF. The CDR3 bases are TGTGCCAGCAGCCAGTTGTCCGGGGGGTCGATCTATGGCTACACCTTC.

This clone was seen once. V gene TRBV24-1 combines with J gene TRBJ1-1; D call uncertain. This CDR3 is built from 15 residues. CDR1 KGHDR and CDR2 SFDVKD come from the germline V gene. With 5 bases removed from V and 1 base from J, the gap between germline ends came to 13 bases. The CDR3 sequence: CATSGGKGSNTEAFF. In DNA, the CDR3 is TGTGCCACCAGTGGAGGGAAGGGTTCGAACACTGAAGCTTTCTTT.

The chain links TRBV3-1 (or the pseudogene TRBV3-2) to TRBJ2-1; no reliable D call. The V gene lost 0 bases and the J gene lost 12 bases, with 12 bases spanning the gap. There are 13 residues in the CDR3. Germline V gene data show CDR1 as LGHDT and CDR2 as YNNKEL (reference sequence). CDR3 loop: CASSQDRFVAQFF. The CDR3 nucleotides read TGTGCCAGCAGCCAAGATCGTTTTGTGGCGCAGTTCTTC.

This clone was seen a handful of times. The chain carries TRBV9 and TRBJ1-5; no reliable D call. The germline CDR1 and CDR2 sequences are SGDLS and YYNGEE. Trimming left V 0 bases short and J 1 base short, with 8 bases between. The CDR3 runs 15 residues. This CDR3 is CASSVEVGSNQPQHF. The CDR3 DNA sequence: TGTGCCAGCAGCGTAGAGGTCGGGAGCAATCAGCCCCAGCATTTT.

This sequence joins TRBV19 and TRBJ1-2; 7 nucleotides align to TRBD1. Germline V gene data show CDR1 as LNHDA and CDR2 as SQIVND (reference sequence). V lost 7 bases, J lost 4 bases, and 9 bases stayed unmatched. This CDR3 has 14 residues. This CDR3 reads CASTMVQGFYGYTF. CDR3 DNA: TGTGCCAGTACGATGGTACAGGGGTTCTATGGCTACACCTTC.

This sequence joins TRBV9 and TRBJ1-6; TRBD1 matches at 7 bases. Germline V CDR1 and CDR2: SGDLS, YYNGEE. The CDR3 is made up of 15 amino acids. The V segment lost 0 bases and the J segment 5 bases; nucleotides outside the gene matches: 2. For the CDR3, the DNA is TGTGCCAGCAGCGTAGGTCAGGGGGATAATTCACCCCTCCACTTT. Translating gives CASSVGQGDNSPLHF.

This clone was counted only a few times. The chain carries TRBV5-4 and TRBJ2-2; D is unresolved. The CDR3 extends over 14 amino acids. V lost 3 bases, J lost 2 bases, and 8 bases lay in between. Germline CDR1 SGHNT, CDR2 YYREEE (reference sequence). The CDR3 DNA sequence: TGTGCCAGCAGCTATCCCCAAAACACCGGGGAGCTGTTTTTT. Protein sequence: CASSYPQNTGELFF.

This clone has a single count. This sequence joins TRBV7-3 and TRBJ1-2; D unresolved. The CDR3 extends over 14 amino acids. The V and J ends lost 2 bases and 6 bases respectively, with 13 bases between them. Germline-derived CDR1 and CDR2 are SGHTA and FQGTGA. CDR3 in amino acids: CASSLGPPGNGYTF. In DNA, the CDR3 is TGTGCCAGCAGCTTAGGCCCTCCAGGAAATGGCTACACCTTC.

The V call is TRBV27, the J call TRBJ2-1, with D possibly matching TRBD2 (6 bases). The CDR3 covers 14 residues. V shed 3 bases and J shed 10 bases, with 16 bases lying between them. CDR1 is MNHEY and CDR2 is SMNVEV in the germline V gene (reference sequence). The CDR3 reads CASSFSTGEIEQFF. DNA of the CDR3: TGTGCCAGCAGTTTCTCAACGGGGGAAATAGAGCAGTTCTTC.

This clone occurred once. This sequence joins TRBV19 and TRBJ1-6, with 7 positions matching TRBD1. Unmatched junction bases numbered 19, after V lost 5 bases and J lost 6 bases. Germline V CDR1 and CDR2: LNHDA, SQIVND (reference sequence). The CDR3 is 19 residues long. The CDR3 spells CASSSDRVELQRSNSPLHF. As DNA, the CDR3 is TGTGCCAGTAGTTCCGACAGGGTTGAACTTCAACGTAGTAATTCACCCCTCCACTTT.

This clone was counted once. The J gene is TRBJ2-1, the V gene TRBV3-1 (or the pseudogene TRBV3-2), with TRBD1 matching over 8 bases. This CDR3 has 12 amino acids. In germline, CDR1 is LGHDT, CDR2 YNNKEL (reference sequence). V gave up 4 bases and J gave up 15 bases; unmatched junction bases: 8. This chain's CDR3 is CASSPGTGLRFF. For the CDR3, the DNA is TGTGCCAGCAGCCCAGGGACAGGATTAAGGTTCTTC.

This clone came up a few times. The chain recombines TRBV7-2 with TRBJ2-7; 8 positions agree with TRBD1. Germline CDR1 and CDR2: SGHTA and FQGNSA. The CDR3 length is 14 residues. The ends lost 5 bases at V and 1 base at J; junction bases unmatched: 4. CDR3 sequence reads: CASSGDRGSYEQYF. The CDR3 region has the DNA TGTGCCAGCAGCGGAGACAGGGGATCCTACGAGCAGTACTTC.

The chain uses TRBV4-3 and TRBJ2-2; 9 bases line up with TRBD2. The CDR3 totals 16 residues. Germline V gene sequence: CDR1 LGHNA, CDR2 YSLEER. Trimming took 1 base from V and 2 from J; bases not matched to a gene: 2. The CDR3 region has the DNA TGCGCCAGCAGCCAAGCTAGCGGGGCCAACACCGGGGAGCTGTTTTTT. Amino acid sequence: CASSQASGANTGELFF.

This clone has a handful of counts. The rearrangement links TRBV5-1 to TRBJ2-7, with 10 nucleotides matching TRBD2. Germline V gene lookup returns CDR1 SGHRS and CDR2 YFSETQ. The CDR3 spans 14 residues. Losses at the gene ends were 2 bases for V and 2 bases for J; bases not matched to a gene: 1. The CDR3 DNA reads as TGCGCCAGCAGCTTAAGCGGGGGGGCCTACGAGCAGTACTTC. This encodes CASSLSGGAYEQYF.

V and J are TRBV19 and TRBJ1-5; maybe TRBD1 (5 bases). The V gene lost 5 bases and the J gene lost 11 bases, with 19 bases spanning the gap. Germline V gene data show CDR1 as LNHDA and CDR2 as SQIVND (reference sequence). The CDR3 has 14 residues. The CDR3 region has the DNA TGTGCCAGTAGTCCTGGAGGGCGCCGGGGGGCCCAGCATTTT. Protein product: CASSPGGRRGAQHF. Full variable domain (outside the CDR3, taken from reference TRBV19 and TRBJ1-5): DGGITQSPKYLFRKEGQNVTLSCEQNLNHDAMYWYRQDPGQGLRLIYYSQIVNDFQKGDIAEGYSVSREKKESFPLTVTSAQKNPTAFYLCASSPGGRRGAQHFGDGTRLSIL.

The rearrangement joins TRBV5-1 to TRBJ1-2; perhaps TRBD1 as D (5 bases). With 6 bases removed from V and 1 base from J, the gap between germline ends came to 13 bases. CDR3 length: 14 amino acids. CDR1 and CDR2 from the germline V gene are SGHRS and YFSETQ. The CDR3 nucleotides are TGCGCCAGCAACGAACCGGGACTTAACTATGGCTACACCTTC. This translates into CASNEPGLNYGYTF.

V and J are TRBV28 and TRBJ2-2; 11 nucleotides agree with TRBD2. Trimming took 3 bases from V and 4 from J; bases not matched to a gene: 16. The V gene's germline CDR1 is MDHEN and CDR2 SYDVKM. CDR3 length: 20 amino acids. The CDR3 nucleotides read TGTGCCAGCAGTTTCTTCTTGGACCCCAAACTAGCGGGGGTCACCGGGGAGCTGTTTTTT. Translation: CASSFFLDPKLAGVTGELFF.

CDR3 DNA: TGTGCCAGCTCTCCAGGGGCAATCAATCAGCCCCAGCATTTT. This codes for CASSPGAINQPQHF. The chain recombines TRBV6-5 with TRBJ1-5, with D perhaps matching TRBD1 (6 bases). Trimming took 8 bases from V and 3 from J, leaving 14 bases between them. The CDR3 runs 14 residues. Germline CDR1 is MNHEY and CDR2 is SVGAGI.

This rearrangement joins TRBV21-1 to TRBJ2-6; the D call of TRBD1 is as the table states it, not checked on the DNA. TRBV21-1 is a pseudogene. CDR3 length: 19 amino acids. The CDR3 nucleotides read TGTGCCAGCAGCAAAGCGCAGGACAGGGGCTCCCGTGGGGCCAACGTCCTGACTTTC. Encoded protein: CASSKAQDRGSRGANVLTF.

This clone appeared a single time. The chain combines TRBV3-1 (or the pseudogene TRBV3-2) with TRBJ2-2, with TRBD1 identical over 7 bases. V lost 4 bases and J lost 7; bases outside the gene matches: 9. This CDR3 has 15 residues. The germline gives CDR1 LGHDT, CDR2 YNNKEL (reference sequence). CDR3 loop: CASSPRGREGGELFF. The DNA for the CDR3 is TGTGCCAGCAGCCCAAGGGGGCGCGAAGGCGGGGAGCTGTTTTTT.

The chain links TRBV7-2 to TRBJ1-2; TRBD1 is a possible D gene (6 bases). CDR1 is SGHTA and CDR2 is FQGNSA in the germline V gene. The CDR3 spans 15 residues. Between the trimmed V and J ends, which lost 5 bases and 4 bases, there was a span of 17 bases. CDR3 loop: CASSPHGGGVYGYTF. The CDR3, as DNA: TGTGCCAGCAGCCCCCATGGGGGGGGCGTCTATGGCTACACCTTC.

J is TRBJ2-2 and V is TRBV24-1; 11 positions agree with TRBD2. The germline V gene encodes CDR1 KGHDR and CDR2 SFDVKD. The ends lost 9 bases at V and 7 bases at J; junction bases unmatched: 12. The CDR3 totals 16 residues. The CDR3 region has the DNA TGTGCCACCGGTAGACTAGCGGGGATTGAAAACGGGGAGCTGTTTTTT. This codes for CATGRLAGIENGELFF.

This chain uses TRBV5-1 with TRBJ1-5; D gene unclear. This CDR3 comprises 14 residues. Germline V CDR1 and CDR2: SGHRS, YFSETQ. Trimming pared 0 bases from V and 2 bases from J, leaving 6 bases between. The CDR3 nucleotides are TGCGCCAGCAGCTTGGGGTCAGGCAATCAGCCCCAGCATTTT. It encodes CASSLGSGNQPQHF.

V gene TRBV14 combines with J gene TRBJ1-6; D gene ambiguous. From germline, CDR1 is SGHDN and CDR2 FVKESK. The CDR3 is 13 amino acids. Trimming removed 4 bases at V and 9 bases at J, with 10 bases between. The CDR3 bases are TGTGCCAGCAGCCGAGGAGGAGGTTCACCCCTCCACTTT. It translates to CASSRGGGSPLHF.

The chain recombines TRBV5-1 with TRBJ1-3; D is perhaps TRBD1 (6 bases). V was trimmed by 4 bases and J by 7 bases, leaving 24 bases between them. The CDR3 has 17 amino acids. CDR1 is SGHRS and CDR2 is YFSETQ in the germline V gene. The CDR3: CASSLPQGRTQGNTIYF. The CDR3 region has the DNA TGCGCCAGCAGCCTACCACAGGGACGGACGCAAGGCAACACCATATATTTT.

This clone was picked up a small number of times. The chain links TRBV15 to TRBJ1-1, with 7 bases aligning to TRBD1. V dropped 1 base and J dropped 0; count of bases not matched to a gene: 5. Germline assignment: CDR1 LNHNV and CDR2 YYDKDF (reference sequence). The CDR3 is 16 amino acids. DNA for the CDR3: TGTGCCACCAGCAGAGCGACAGGGTGGATGAACACTGAAGCTTTCTTT. Residues: CATSRATGWMNTEAFF.

The J gene is TRBJ1-5, the V gene TRBV27; TRBD1 is a possible D gene (6 bases). The CDR3 loop spans 14 amino acids. Germline V lookup: CDR1 MNHEY, CDR2 SMNVEV (reference sequence). V lost 4 bases and J 5 bases, leaving 12 bases between the germline ends. The DNA for the CDR3 is TGTGCCAGCAGTTCATACAGGGCCGATCAGCCCCAGCATTTT. Translation gives CASSSYRADQPQHF.

This clone was seen more than once but under ten times. The V gene is TRBV30, the J gene TRBJ2-7, with D uncertain. CDR3 length: 12 amino acids. Trimming took off 2 bases at V and 4 bases at J, with 9 bases between the two ends. The germline CDR1 and CDR2 sequences are GTSNPN and SVGIG (reference sequence). This chain's CDR3 is CAWSYMWYEQYF. The CDR3 DNA follows: TGTGCCTGGAGTTACATGTGGTACGAGCAGTACTTC.